This TCR beta chain appears in the sequencing data of a study of metastatic and nonmetastatic thyroid tumors. Until they underwent thyroid surgery, no patient had received any treatment. The CDR3 covers 16 residues. Germline V CDR1 and CDR2: MDHEN, SYDVKM. Unmatched junction bases numbered 10, after V lost 5 bases and J lost 2 bases. TCRdb reanalyzed the PCR reads via MiXCR. Among about 70,000 clones listed, 18% were seen once. The receptor comes from a female donor with papillary thyroid cancer or a benign thyroid nodule (not recorded which). Some clones in this sample may be carry-over from other donors' samples. The rearrangement joins TRBV28 to TRBJ2-3; 7 bases fit TRBD2. Sequenced: blood. CDR3 sequence: CASSPLGRGTTDTQYF. In DNA form, the CDR3 reads TGTGCCAGCAGTCCTCTCGGGCGGGGGACCACAGATACGCAGTATTTT. Complete variable domain (other parts from reference TRBV28 and TRBJ2-3): DVKVTQSSRYLVKRTGEKVFLECVQDMDHENMFWYRQDPGLGLRLIYFSYDVKMKEKGDIPEGYSVSREKKERFSLILESASTNQTSMYLCASSPLGRGTTDTQYFGPGTRLTVL.